The source of this T cell receptor beta chain is a study of T cell responses to AZD1222 COVID-19 vaccine. This table comes from immunoSEQ multiplex PCR, and its TCRdb copy is limited to in-frame clones, with some not included. The sample lists about 100,000 clones; around 90% were seen once. Germline values: CDR1 SGHVS, CDR2 FQNEAQ. V trimming: 0 bases; J trimming: 1 base; junction bases outside the gene matches: 2. The CDR3 is made up of 16 amino acids. This clone showed up just once. Antigen unknown. Study-wide results and limits: A mostly white British donor set with more females was recruited, and clonal diversity was possibly underestimated.

This sequence was found in an adult in good health. V gene TRBV7-8 combines with J gene TRBJ1-1, with 10 bases lining up with TRBD1. Sequenced material: peripheral blood, taken on day 0 of AZD1222 vaccination. The CDR3 loop is CASSLARTGGNTEAFF. The CDR3 nucleotides are TGTGCCAGCAGCTTAGCCAGGACAGGGGGGAACACTGAAGCTTTCTTT.